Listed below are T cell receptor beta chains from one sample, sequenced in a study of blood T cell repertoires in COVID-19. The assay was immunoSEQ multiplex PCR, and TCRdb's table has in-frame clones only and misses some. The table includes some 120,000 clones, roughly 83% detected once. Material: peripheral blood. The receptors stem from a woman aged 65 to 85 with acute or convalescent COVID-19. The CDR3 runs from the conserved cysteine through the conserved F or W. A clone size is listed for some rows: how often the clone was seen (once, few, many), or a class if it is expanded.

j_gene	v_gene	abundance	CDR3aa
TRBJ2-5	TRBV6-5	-	CASSSDRGETQYF
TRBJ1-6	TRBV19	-	CAVGGSSYNSPLHF
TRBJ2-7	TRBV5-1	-	CASSSLQGWESNEQYF
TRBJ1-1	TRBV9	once	CASSPLGQANTEAFF
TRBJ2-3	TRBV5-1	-	CASSLPSGRVGDTQYF
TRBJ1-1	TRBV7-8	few	CASSLRGTPNTEAFF
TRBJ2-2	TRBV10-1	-	CASSRGELAAMAGELFF
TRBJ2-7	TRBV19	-	CASSLGQGLYEQYF
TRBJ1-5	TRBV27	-	CASSSQGEEQPQHF
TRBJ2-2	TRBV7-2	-	CASKPLGRGNTGELFF
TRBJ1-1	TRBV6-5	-	CASRDRAMNTEAFF
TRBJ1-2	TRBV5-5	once	CASTRTKDRGYGYTF
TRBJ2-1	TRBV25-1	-	CASRDGGPYNEQFF
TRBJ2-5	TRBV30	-	CAWSVQSRAETQYF
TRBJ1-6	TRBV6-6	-	CASSYAVRSPLHF
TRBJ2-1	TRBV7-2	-	CASSGHPYNEQFF
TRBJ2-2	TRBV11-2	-	CASSLGQGAGELFF
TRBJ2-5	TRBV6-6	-	CASSYTGTFQETQYF
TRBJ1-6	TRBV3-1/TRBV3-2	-	CASSQARNSPLHF
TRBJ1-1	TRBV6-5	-	CASSSTGLAFF
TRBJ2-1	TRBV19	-	CASSIYGNEQFF
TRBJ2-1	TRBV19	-	CASSIKQGAGQFF
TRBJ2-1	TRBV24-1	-	CATSVSTSGYNEQFF
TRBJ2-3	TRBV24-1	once	CATSVVQGAGDTQYF
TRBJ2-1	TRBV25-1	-	CASIHSSCCSYNEQFF
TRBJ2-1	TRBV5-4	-	CASSRLAGTYNEQFF
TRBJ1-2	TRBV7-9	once	CASSLAWDRELYGYTF
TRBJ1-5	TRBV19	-	CASSIVDNLNQPQHF
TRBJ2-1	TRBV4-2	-	CASSLLAGDINEQFF
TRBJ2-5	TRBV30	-	CAYGDRGETQYF
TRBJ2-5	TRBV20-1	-	CSAQAQETQYF
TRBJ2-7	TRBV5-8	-	CASSPRGNEQYF
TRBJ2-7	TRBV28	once	CASSGPAGGTYEQYF
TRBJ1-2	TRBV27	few	CASSPRTGGANYGYTF
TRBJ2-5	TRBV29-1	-	CSVGQETQYF
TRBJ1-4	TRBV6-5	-	CASSTGLDEKLFF
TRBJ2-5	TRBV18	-	CASSPGTGAQETQYF
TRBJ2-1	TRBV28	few	CASSLSWTSGSSSSYNEQFF
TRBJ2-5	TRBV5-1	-	CASSYNGGEETQYF
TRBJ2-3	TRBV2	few	CASSEPFTDTQYF
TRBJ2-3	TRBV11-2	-	CASSWAGSGSFTDTQYF
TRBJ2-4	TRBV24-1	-	CATSDREGENIQYF
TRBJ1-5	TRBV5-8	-	CASSLSATPSGMPQHF
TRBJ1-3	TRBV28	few	CASRKRASGNTIYF
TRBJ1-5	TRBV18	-	CASSSTGILSNQPQHF
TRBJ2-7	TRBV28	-	CASSHFPGQGSYEQYF
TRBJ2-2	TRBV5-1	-	CASSSTGYPNTGELFF
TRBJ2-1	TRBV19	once	CASSTQGSYNEQFF
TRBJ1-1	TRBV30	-	CAWSALRLTEAFF
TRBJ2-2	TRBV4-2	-	CASSQKLGGSGELFF
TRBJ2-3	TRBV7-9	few	CASSHTSGGRTDTQYF
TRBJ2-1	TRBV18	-	CASSPPRGSNEQFF
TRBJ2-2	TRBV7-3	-	CADRGLSGTGELFF